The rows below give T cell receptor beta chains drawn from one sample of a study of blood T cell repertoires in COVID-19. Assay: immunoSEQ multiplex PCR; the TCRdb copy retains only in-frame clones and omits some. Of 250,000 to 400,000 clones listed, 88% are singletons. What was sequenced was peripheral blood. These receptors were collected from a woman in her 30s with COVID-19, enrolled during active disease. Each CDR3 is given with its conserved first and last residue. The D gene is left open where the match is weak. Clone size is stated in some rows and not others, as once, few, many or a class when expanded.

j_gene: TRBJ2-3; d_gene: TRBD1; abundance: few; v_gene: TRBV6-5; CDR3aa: CASSPGQGARTQYF; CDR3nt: TGTGCCAGCAGCCCGGGACAGGGGGCGCGTACGCAGTATTTT
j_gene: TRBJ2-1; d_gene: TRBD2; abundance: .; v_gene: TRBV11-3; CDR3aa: CASSTSLANNEQFF; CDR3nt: TGTGCCAGCAGCACGTCACTAGCGAACAATGAGCAGTTCTTC
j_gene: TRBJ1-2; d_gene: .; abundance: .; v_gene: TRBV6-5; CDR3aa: CASRDEVYGYTF; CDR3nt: TGTGCCAGCCGGGATGAAGTCTATGGCTACACCTTC
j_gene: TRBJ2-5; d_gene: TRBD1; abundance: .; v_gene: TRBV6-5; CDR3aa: CASSYHRRGPQETQYF; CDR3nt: TGTGCCAGCAGTTACCATAGAAGGGGGCCCCAGGAGACCCAGTACTTC
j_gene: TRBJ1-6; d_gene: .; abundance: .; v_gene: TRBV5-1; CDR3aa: CASSLVGGLEGSPLHF; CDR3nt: TGCGCCAGCAGCTTGGTTGGGGGTTTGGAGGGGTCACCCCTCCACTTT
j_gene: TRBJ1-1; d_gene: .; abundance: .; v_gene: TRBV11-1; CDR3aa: CASSLADSTEAFF; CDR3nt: TGTGCCAGCAGCTTGGCGGACAGCACTGAAGCTTTCTTT
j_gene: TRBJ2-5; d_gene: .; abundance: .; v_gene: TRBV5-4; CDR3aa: CASSFYRVPGETQYF; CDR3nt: TGTGCCAGCAGCTTTTACAGGGTCCCGGGAGAGACCCAGTACTTC
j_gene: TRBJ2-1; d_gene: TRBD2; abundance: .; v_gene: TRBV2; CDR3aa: CASGPGLAVSEQFF; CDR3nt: TGTGCCAGCGGCCCGGGACTAGCGGTATCGGAGCAGTTCTTC
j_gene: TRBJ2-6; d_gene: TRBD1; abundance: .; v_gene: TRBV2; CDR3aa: CASSGTGAGANVLTF; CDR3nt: TGTGCCAGCAGCGGGACAGGGGCTGGGGCCAACGTCCTGACTTTC
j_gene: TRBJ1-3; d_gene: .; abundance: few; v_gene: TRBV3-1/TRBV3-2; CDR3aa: CASSHYAGTLSGNTIYF; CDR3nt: TGTGCCAGCAGCCACTACGCCGGGACATTATCTGGAAACACCATATATTTT
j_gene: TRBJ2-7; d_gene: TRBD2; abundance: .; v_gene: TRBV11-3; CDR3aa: CASRSSGATYEQYF; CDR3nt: TGTGCCAGCAGGTCTAGCGGGGCGACCTACGAGCAGTACTTC
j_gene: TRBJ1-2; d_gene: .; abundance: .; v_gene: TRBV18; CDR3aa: CASSRPGTYYGYTF; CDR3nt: TGTGCCAGCTCCCGGCCGGGAACGTACTATGGCTACACCTTC
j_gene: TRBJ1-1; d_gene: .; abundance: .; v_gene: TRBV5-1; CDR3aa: CASSLKTGNTEAFF; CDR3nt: TGCGCCAGCAGCTTAAAGACAGGGAACACTGAAGCTTTCTTT
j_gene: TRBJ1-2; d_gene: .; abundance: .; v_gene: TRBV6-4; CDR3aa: CASSDYPGEVDGYTF; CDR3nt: TGTGCCAGCAGTGATTATCCGGGGGAGGTTGATGGCTACACCTTC
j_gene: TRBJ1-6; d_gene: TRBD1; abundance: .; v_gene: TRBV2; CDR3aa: CASSVHPGQGRYNSPLHF; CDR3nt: TGTGCCAGCAGTGTCCATCCGGGACAGGGCCGTTATAATTCACCCCTCCACTTT
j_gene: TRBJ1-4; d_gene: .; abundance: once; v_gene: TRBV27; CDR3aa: CASSPRMGASTNEKLFF; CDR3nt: TGTGCCAGCAGCCCCCGCATGGGGGCTTCAACTAATGAAAAACTGTTTTTT
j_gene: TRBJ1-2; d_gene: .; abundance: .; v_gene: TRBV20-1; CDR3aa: CSARYRFGYTF; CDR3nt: TGCAGTGCTAGATACAGGTTTGGCTACACCTTC
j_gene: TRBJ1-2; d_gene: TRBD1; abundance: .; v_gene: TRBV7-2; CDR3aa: CASSSTGGNYGYTF; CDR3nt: TGTGCCAGCAGCTCGACAGGGGGAAACTATGGCTACACCTTC
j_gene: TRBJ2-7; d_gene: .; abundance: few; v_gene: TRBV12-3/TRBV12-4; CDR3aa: CASSTNRAGEQYF; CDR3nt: TGTGCCAGCAGTACCAACAGGGCCGGCGAGCAGTACTTC
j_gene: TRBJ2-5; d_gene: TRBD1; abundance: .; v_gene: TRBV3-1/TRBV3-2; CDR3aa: CASSLTTGVQETQYF; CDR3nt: TGTGCCAGCAGCCTTACCACAGGGGTTCAAGAGACCCAGTACTTC
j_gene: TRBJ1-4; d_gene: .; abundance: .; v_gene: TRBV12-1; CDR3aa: CASSSGQLKSLFF; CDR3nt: TGTGCCAGCAGCTCCGGACAGCTGAAATCACTGTTTTTT
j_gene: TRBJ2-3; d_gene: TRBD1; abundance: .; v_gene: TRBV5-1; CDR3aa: CASRWDRGSTDTQYF; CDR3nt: TGCGCCAGCAGGTGGGACAGGGGGAGCACAGATACGCAGTATTTT
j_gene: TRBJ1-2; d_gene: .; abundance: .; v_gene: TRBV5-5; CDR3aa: CASSLSAGDYGYTF; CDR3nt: TGTGCCAGCAGCTTGTCTGCAGGGGACTATGGCTACACCTTC
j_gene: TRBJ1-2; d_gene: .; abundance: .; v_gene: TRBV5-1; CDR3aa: CASSPIGGYSNYGYTF; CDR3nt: TGCGCCAGCAGTCCCATCGGGGGGTACTCTAACTATGGCTACACCTTC
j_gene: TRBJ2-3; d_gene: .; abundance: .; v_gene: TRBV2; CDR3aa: CASSEMVQAPDTQYF; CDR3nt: TGTGCCAGCAGTGAAATGGTACAGGCCCCAGATACGCAGTATTTT
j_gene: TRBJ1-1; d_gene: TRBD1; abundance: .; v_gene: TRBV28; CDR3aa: CASSSQGAWGNTEAFF; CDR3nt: TGTGCCAGCAGTTCCCAGGGGGCATGGGGTAACACTGAAGCTTTCTTT
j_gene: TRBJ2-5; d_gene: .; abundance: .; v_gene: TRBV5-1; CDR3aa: CASSLNPRGGGETQYF; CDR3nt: TGCGCCAGCAGCTTGAATCCAAGGGGGGGCGGAGAGACCCAGTACTTC
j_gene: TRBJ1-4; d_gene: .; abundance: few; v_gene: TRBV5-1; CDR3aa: CASSLGQFREKLFF; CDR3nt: TGCGCCAGCAGCTTGGGACAGTTCAGGGAAAAACTGTTTTTT
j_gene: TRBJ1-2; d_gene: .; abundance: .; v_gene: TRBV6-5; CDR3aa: CASSPGEYGYTF; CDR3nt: TGTGCCAGCAGTCCAGGGGAATATGGCTACACCTTC
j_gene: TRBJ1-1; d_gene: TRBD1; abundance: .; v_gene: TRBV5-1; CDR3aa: CASSLVGQENTEAFF; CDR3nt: TGCGCCAGCAGCTTGGTGGGACAGGAGAACACTGAAGCTTTCTTT
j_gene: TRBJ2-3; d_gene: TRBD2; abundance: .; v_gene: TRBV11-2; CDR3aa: CASSLVAGGPWVAQYF; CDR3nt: TGTGCCAGCAGCTTAGTGGCGGGGGGGCCTTGGGTAGCGCAGTATTTT
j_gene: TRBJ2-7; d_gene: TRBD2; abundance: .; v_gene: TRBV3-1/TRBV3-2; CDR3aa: CASSQDDGLAVKLRSYEQYF; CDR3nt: TGTGCCAGCAGCCAAGATGACGGACTAGCGGTGAAACTGAGGTCCTACGAGCAGTACTTC
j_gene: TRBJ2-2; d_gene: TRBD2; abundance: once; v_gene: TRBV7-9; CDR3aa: CASSSPGGYTGELFF; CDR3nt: TGTGCCAGCAGCTCCCCCGGGGGGTACACCGGGGAGCTGTTTTTT
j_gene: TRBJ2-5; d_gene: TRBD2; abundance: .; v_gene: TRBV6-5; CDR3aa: CASRLAGGLEETQYF; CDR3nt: TGTGCCAGCAGATTAGCGGGGGGGCTGGAAGAGACCCAGTACTTC
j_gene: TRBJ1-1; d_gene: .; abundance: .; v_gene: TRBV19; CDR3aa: CASSMASAGDTEAFF; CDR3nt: TGTGCCAGTAGTATGGCGTCGGCGGGGGACACTGAAGCTTTCTTT
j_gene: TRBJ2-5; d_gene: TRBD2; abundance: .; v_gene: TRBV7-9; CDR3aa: CASTRLAETQYF; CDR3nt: TGTGCCAGCACGCGACTAGCGGAGACCCAGTACTTC
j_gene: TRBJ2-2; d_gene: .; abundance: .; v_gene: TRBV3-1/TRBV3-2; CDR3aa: CASSYQLANTGELFF; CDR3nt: TGTGCCAGCAGCTACCAGCTAGCGAACACCGGGGAGCTGTTTTTT
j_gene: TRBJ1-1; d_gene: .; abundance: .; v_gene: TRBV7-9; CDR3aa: CASSSTGMALSTEAFF; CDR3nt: TGTGCCAGCAGCTCAACAGGGATGGCCCTCTCCACTGAAGCTTTCTTT
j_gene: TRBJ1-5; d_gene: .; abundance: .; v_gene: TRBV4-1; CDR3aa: CASSHNPSGQPQHF; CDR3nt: TGCGCCAGCAGCCATAACCCCTCGGGTCAGCCCCAGCATTTT
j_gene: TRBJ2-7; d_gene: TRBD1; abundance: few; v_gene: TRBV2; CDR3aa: CASSVGQGYEQYF; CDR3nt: TGTGCCTCCTCGGTGGGACAGGGTTACGAGCAGTACTTC
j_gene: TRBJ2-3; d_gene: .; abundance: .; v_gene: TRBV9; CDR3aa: CASSVNPTEGYTQYF; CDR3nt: TGTGCCAGCAGCGTAAACCCCACGGAGGGGTATACGCAGTATTTT
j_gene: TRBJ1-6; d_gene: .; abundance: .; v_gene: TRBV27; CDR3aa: CASAGTYNSPLHF; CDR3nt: TGTGCCAGCGCCGGGACCTATAATTCACCCCTCCACTTT
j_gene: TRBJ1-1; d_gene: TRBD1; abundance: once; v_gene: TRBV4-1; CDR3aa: CASSHERDRWGTEAFF; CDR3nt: TGCGCCAGCAGCCACGAGCGGGACAGGTGGGGCACTGAAGCTTTCTTT
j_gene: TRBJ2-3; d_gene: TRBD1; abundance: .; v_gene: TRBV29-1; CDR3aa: CSVGTGSVDTQYF; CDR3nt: TGCAGCGTAGGGACAGGGAGTGTGGATACGCAGTATTTT
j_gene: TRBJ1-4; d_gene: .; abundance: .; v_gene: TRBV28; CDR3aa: CASSRLLHEKLFF; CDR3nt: TGTGCCAGCAGCCGGTTACTCCATGAAAAACTGTTTTTT
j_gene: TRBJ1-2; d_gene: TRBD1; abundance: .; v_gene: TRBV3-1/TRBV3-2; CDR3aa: CASSHHDRVGGYTF; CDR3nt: TGTGCCAGCAGCCACCACGACAGGGTTGGTGGCTACACCTTC
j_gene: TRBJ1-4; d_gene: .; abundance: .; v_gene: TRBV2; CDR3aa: CASSEGGQEQLFF; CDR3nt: TGTGCCAGCAGTGAAGGGGGCCAGGAACAACTGTTTTTT
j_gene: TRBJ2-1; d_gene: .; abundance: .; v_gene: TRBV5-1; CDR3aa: CASSPVRQASYNEQFF; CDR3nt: TGCGCCAGCAGCCCCGTTCGGCAGGCCTCCTACAATGAGCAGTTCTTC
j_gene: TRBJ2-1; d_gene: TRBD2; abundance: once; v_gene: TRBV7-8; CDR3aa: CASSLGRLAGWLEQFF; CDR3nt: TGTGCCAGCAGCTTAGGCCGACTAGCGGGGTGGCTTGAGCAGTTCTTC
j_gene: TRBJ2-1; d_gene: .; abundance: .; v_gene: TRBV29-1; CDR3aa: CSVSHQEQFF; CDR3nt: TGCAGCGTTTCCCATCAGGAGCAGTTCTTC
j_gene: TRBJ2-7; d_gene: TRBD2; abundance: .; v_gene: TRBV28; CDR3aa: CASSLGGGGVSYEQYF; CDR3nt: TGTGCCAGCAGTTTAGGAGGCGGGGGAGTCTCCTACGAGCAGTACTTC
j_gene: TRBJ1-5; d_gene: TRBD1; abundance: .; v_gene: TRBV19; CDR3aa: CATSLAGTGTRGANQPQHF; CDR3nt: TGTGCCACCAGTCTAGCCGGGACAGGGACGCGAGGGGCGAATCAGCCCCAGCATTTT
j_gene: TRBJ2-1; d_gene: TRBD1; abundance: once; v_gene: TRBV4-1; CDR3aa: CASSPRQGSYLDNEQFF; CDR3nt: TGCGCCAGCAGCCCACGACAGGGGAGTTATTTGGACAATGAGCAGTTCTTC
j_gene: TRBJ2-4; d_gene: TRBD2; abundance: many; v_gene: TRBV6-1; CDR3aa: CASSEEIGGAKNIQYF; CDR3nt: TGTGCCAGCAGTGAAGAAATCGGGGGGGCCAAAAACATTCAGTACTTC